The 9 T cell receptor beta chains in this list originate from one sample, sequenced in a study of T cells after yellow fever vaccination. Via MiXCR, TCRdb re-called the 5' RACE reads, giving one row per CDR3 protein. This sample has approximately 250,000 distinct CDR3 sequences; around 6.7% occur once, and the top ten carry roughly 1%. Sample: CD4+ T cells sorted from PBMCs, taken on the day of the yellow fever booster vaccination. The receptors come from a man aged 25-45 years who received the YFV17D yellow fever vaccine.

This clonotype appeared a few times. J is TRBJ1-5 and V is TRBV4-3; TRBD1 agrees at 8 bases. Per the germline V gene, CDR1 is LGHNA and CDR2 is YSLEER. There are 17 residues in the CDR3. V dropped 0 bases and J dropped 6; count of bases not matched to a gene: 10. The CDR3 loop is CASSQEVRQGAGQPQHF. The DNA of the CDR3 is TGCGCCAGCAGCCAAGAGGTGAGGCAGGGGGCAGGTCAGCCCCAGCATTTT.

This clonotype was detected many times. CDR3: CASSPDPRTMATDTQYF. The CDR3 DNA reads TGTGCCAGCAGCCCCGACCCTCGGACCATGGCCACAGATACGCAGTATTTT. This chain uses TRBV6-5 with TRBJ2-3; D ambiguous. The germline CDR1 and CDR2 sequences are MNHEY and SVGAGI. Deletions cut 6 bases from V and 2 bases from J, with 21 bases between. The CDR3 length is 17 residues.

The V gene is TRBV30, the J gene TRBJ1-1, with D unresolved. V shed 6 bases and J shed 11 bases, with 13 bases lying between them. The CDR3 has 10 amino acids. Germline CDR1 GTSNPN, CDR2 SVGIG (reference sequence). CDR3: CACGGLAAFF. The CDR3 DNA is TGTGCCTGTGGAGGCCTGGCGGCTTTCTTT.

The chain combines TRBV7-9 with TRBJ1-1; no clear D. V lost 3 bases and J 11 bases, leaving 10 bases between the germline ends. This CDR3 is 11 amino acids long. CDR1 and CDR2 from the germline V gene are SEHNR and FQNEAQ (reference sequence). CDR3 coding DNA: TGTGCCAGCAGCTTCCAAAACCGGGCTTTCTTT. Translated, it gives CASSFQNRAFF. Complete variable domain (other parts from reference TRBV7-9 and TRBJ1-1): DTGVSQNPRHKITKRGQNVTFRCDPISEHNRLYWYRQTLGQGPEFLTYFQNEAQLEKSRLLSDRFSAERPKGSFSTLEIQRTEQGDSAMYLCASSFQNRAFFGQGTRLTVV.

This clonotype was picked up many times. The CDR3 sequence: CASSLQTGNYGYTF. The CDR3 nucleotides read TGTGCCAGCAGTCTTCAGACGGGAAACTATGGCTACACCTTC. The rearrangement joins TRBV7-9 to TRBJ1-2; D is uncertain. The CDR3 runs to 14 residues. Trimming removed 6 bases from V and 2 bases from J, with 13 bases in between. The V gene's germline CDR1 is SEHNR and CDR2 FQNEAQ (reference sequence).

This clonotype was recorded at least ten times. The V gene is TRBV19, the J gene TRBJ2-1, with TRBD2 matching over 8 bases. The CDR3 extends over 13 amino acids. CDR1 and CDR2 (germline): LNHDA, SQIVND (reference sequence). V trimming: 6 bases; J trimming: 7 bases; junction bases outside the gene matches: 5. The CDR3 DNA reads TGTGCCAGTAGCCGACCGGGGGGGAATGAGCAGTTCTTC. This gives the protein CASSRPGGNEQFF.

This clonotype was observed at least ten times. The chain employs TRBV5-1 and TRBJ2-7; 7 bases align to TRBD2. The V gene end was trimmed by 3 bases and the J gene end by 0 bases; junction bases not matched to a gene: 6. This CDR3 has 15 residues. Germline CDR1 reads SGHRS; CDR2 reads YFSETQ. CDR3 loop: CASSSGREYSYEQYF. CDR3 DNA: TGCGCCAGCAGCTCCGGGCGGGAGTACTCCTACGAGCAGTACTTC.

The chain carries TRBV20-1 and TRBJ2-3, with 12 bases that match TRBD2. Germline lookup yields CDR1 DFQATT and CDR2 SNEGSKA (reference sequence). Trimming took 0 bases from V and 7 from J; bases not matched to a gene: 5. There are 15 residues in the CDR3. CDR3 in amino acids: CSARDPSGRANTQYF. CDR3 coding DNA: TGCAGTGCTAGAGACCCTAGCGGGAGGGCGAATACGCAGTATTTT.

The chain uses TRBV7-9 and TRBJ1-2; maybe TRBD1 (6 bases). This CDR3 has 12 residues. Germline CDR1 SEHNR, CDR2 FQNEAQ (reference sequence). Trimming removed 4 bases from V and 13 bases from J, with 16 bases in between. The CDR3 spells CASSSGQGLGTF. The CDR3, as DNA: TGTGCCAGCAGCTCAGGGCAGGGGCTGGGCACCTTC.